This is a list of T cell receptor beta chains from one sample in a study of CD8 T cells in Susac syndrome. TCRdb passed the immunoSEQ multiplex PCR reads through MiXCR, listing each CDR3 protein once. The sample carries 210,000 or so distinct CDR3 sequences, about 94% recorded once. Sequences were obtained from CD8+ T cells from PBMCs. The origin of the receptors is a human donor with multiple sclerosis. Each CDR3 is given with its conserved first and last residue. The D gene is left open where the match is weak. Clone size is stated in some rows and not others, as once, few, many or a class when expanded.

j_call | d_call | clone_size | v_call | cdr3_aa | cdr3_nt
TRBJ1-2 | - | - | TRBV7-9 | CASSLDRERLGYTF | TGTGCCAGCAGCTTAGACAGGGAGAGGCTAGGCTACACCTTC
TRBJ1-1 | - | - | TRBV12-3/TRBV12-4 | CASSLGERTEAFF | TGTGCCAGCAGTTTAGGGGAACGGACTGAAGCTTTCTTT
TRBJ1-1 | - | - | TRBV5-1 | CASSLVGDTEAFF | TGTGCCAGCAGTCTTGTAGGAGACACTGAAGCTTTCTTT
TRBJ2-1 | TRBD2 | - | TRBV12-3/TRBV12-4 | CASWRGAARNEQFF | TGTGCCTCATGGCGGGGGGCGGCTAGGAATGAGCAGTTCTTC
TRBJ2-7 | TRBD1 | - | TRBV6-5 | CASSYTFRDRDYEQYF | TGTGCCAGCAGTTACACCTTTCGAGACAGGGACTACGAGCAGTACTTC
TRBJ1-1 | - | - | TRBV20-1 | CSAEGEMNTEAFF | TGCAGTGCCGAGGGGGAGATGAACACTGAAGCTTTCTTT
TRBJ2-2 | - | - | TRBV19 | CASSSVGIGHTGELFF | TGTGCCAGTAGTTCCGTGGGAATAGGGCACACCGGGGAGCTGTTTTTT
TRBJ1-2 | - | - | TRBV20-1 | CSADPDGDYGYTF | TGCAGTGCTGACCCCGACGGGGATTATGGCTACACCTTC
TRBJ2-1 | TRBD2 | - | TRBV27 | CASSFLAGVGEQFF | TGTGCCAGCAGTTTCCTAGCGGGAGTTGGTGAGCAGTTCTTC
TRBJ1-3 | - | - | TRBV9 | CASSVGDLSSGNTIYF | TGTGCCAGCAGCGTAGGGGACTTAAGCTCTGGAAACACCATATATTTT
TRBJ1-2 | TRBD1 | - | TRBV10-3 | CAISESGQKEPLSGYTF | TGTGCCATCAGTGAGTCGGGACAGAAAGAACCCTTATCCGGCTACACCTTC
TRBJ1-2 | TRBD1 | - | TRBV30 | CAWNLISGTGYFSGYTF | TGTGCCTGGAATCTTATAAGCGGGACAGGGTATTTCAGTGGCTACACCTTC
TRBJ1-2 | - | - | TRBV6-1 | CASSLMGGLPSF | TGTGCCAGCAGTCTTATGGGGGGACTTCCTTCCTTC
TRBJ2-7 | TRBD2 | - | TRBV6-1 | CASSEQGGVANEQYF | TGTGCCAGCAGTGAACAGGGAGGGGTCGCGAACGAGCAGTACTTC
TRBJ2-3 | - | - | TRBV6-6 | CASNPGADSTDTQYF | TGTGCCAGCAACCCCGGAGCAGATAGCACAGATACGCAGTATTTT
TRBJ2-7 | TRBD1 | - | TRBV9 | CASSVGDRINEQYF | TGTGCCAGCAGCGTAGGGGACAGGATAAACGAGCAGTACTTC
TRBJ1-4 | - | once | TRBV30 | CAWSTVLNEKLFF | TGTGCCTGGTCGACAGTCCTTAATGAAAAACTGTTTTTT